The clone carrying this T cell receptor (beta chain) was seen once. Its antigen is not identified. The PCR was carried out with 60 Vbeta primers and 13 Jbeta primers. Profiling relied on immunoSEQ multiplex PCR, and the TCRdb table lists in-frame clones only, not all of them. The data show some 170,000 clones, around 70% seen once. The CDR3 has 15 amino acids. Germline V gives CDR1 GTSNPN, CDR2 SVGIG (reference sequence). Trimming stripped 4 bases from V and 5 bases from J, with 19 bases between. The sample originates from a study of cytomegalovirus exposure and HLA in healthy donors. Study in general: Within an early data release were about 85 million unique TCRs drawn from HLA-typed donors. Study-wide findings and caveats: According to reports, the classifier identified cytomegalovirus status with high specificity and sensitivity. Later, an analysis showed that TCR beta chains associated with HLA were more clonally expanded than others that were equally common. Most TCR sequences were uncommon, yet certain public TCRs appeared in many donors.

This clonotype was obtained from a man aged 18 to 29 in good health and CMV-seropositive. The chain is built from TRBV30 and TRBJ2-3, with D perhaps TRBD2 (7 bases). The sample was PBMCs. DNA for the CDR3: TGTGCCTGGACCATAGGGGGGGCGGCCGGAGATACGCAGTATTTT. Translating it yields CAWTIGGAAGDTQYF.